The 26 T cell receptor beta chains below come from one sample, sequenced in a study of Tregs in tolerant kidney transplant recipients. Assay: immunoSEQ multiplex PCR; the TCRdb copy retains only in-frame clones and omits some. Seen here are 110,000 or so clones, around 94% observed once, and the top ten hold less than 0.7%. The sequencing input was CD4+ T cells from blood. The source is a human donor in good health.

The CDR3 DNA follows: TGTGCCTGGAGTCTCCCGGGGAGTTATAGCAATCAGCCCCAGCATTTT. Translation: CAWSLPGSYSNQPQHF. The chain employs TRBV30 and TRBJ1-5; no clear D. The length of the CDR3 is 16 residues. Trimming stripped 2 bases from V and 0 bases from J, with 14 bases between. Looked up from germline, CDR1 is GTSNPN and CDR2 is SVGIG (reference sequence). The full variable domain, completed using reference TRBV30 and TRBJ1-5, is SQTIHQWPATLVQPVGSPLSLECTVEGTSNPNLYWYRQAAGRGLQLLFYSVGIGQISSEVPQNLSASRPQDRQFILSSKKLLLSDSGFYLCAWSLPGSYSNQPQHFGDGTRLSIL.

The DNA for the CDR3 is TGTGCCAGCAGTCGACAGGGGAGCTCCTACGAGCAGTACTTC. This sequence encodes CASSRQGSSYEQYF. This chain joins TRBV27 and TRBJ2-7, with 8 positions matching TRBD1. The CDR3 is 14 amino acids. J lost 0 bases, V lost 5 bases, and 3 bases had no gene match. CDR1 and CDR2 (germline): MNHEY, SMNVEV (reference sequence).

The chain is built from TRBV5-1 and TRBJ1-1; 10 bases are a match to TRBD1. The CDR3 covers 14 residues. V gave up 7 bases and J gave up 5 bases; unmatched junction bases: 8. The germline V gene has CDR1 SGHRS and CDR2 YFSETQ. CDR3 region: CASGRDRGKTEAFF. In DNA form, the CDR3 reads TGCGCCAGCGGCCGGGACAGGGGAAAAACTGAAGCTTTCTTT.

The genes are TRBV7-6 and TRBJ1-2; TRBD1 aligns across 9 bases. This CDR3 is built from 14 residues. V was clipped by 5 bases and J by 4 bases; unmatched bases: 5. The germline V gene has CDR1 SGHVS and CDR2 FNYEAQ. CDR3 in DNA: TGTGCCAGCAGCCCGGACAGGGGAGGCTATGGCTACACCTTC. Protein sequence: CASSPDRGGYGYTF.

The CDR3 reads CASSGTSAYQETQYF. The CDR3 DNA reads TGTGCCAGCAGTGGGACTAGCGCGTACCAAGAGACCCAGTACTTC. V usage is TRBV2 and J usage is TRBJ2-5, with 9 bases lining up with TRBD2. With 4 bases clipped from V and 0 bases from J, the junction kept 3 bases outside the gene matches. CDR3 length: 15 residues. Germline assignment: CDR1 SNHLY and CDR2 FYNNEI.

The chain joins TRBV6-5 to TRBJ2-1; D may be TRBD2 (6 bases). The CDR3 has 14 residues. CDR1 MNHEY and CDR2 SVGAGI come from the germline V gene. Trimming stripped 5 bases from V and 6 bases from J, with 14 bases between. CDR3 in DNA: TGTGCCAGCAGTCACGGAGGGTACGGCAATGAGCAGTTCTTC. It codes for CASSHGGYGNEQFF.

The genes are TRBV11-1 and TRBJ1-1, with no clear D. Germline V lookup: CDR1 SGHAT, CDR2 FQDESV (reference sequence). This CDR3 is built from 15 residues. The ends were cut back, 1 base at V and 9 bases at J, with 18 bases in the middle. This chain's CDR3 is CASSLGAGRSAKAFF. Here the CDR3 DNA reads TGTGCCAGCAGCTTAGGTGCCGGAAGGTCGGCGAAAGCTTTCTTT.

The CDR3 loop reads CATAEQGFGNTIYF. The DNA of the CDR3 is TGTGCCACGGCAGAACAGGGATTTGGAAACACCATATATTTT. The V and J genes are TRBV10-3 and TRBJ1-3; the D gene is possibly TRBD1 (6 bases). Germline values: CDR1 ENHRY, CDR2 SYGVKD. The length of the CDR3 is 14 residues. Trimming took off 10 bases at V and 3 bases at J, with 16 bases between the two ends.

V is TRBV29-1 and J is TRBJ2-5, with TRBD1 matching 7 bases. The junction had 4 bases not matched to a gene; V was cut back by 5 bases and J by 1 base. Germline CDR1 is SQVTM and CDR2 is ANQGSEA. The CDR3 has 13 amino acids. The CDR3: CSVMGQPQETQYF. The DNA of the CDR3 is TGCAGCGTTATGGGACAGCCCCAAGAGACCCAGTACTTC. The variable domain in full, completed from reference TRBV29-1 and TRBJ2-5, reads SAVISQKPSRDICQRGTSLTIQCQVDSQVTMMFWYRQQPGQSLTLIATANQGSEATYESGFVIDKFPISRPNLTFSTLTVSNMSPEDSSIYLCSVMGQPQETQYFGPGTRLLVL.

The chain uses TRBV5-6 and TRBJ1-1, with D hard to call. Germline loops: CDR1 SGHDT, CDR2 YYEEEE. Deletions cut 4 bases from V and 1 base from J, with 8 bases between. The CDR3 is made up of 13 amino acids. The CDR3 region has the DNA TGTGCCAGCAGCCGATCTGGGAACACTGAAGCTTTCTTT. This encodes CASSRSGNTEAFF. Combining the CDR3 with reference TRBV5-6 and TRBJ1-1 gives the whole variable domain DAGVTQSPTHLIKTRGQQVTLRCSPKSGHDTVSWYQQALGQGPQFIFQYYEEEERQRGNFPDRFSGHQFPNYSSELNVNALLLGDSALYLCASSRSGNTEAFFGQGTRLTVV.

The chain couples TRBV5-8 to TRBJ2-5; a weak D match, TRBD2 (5 bases). The germline CDR1 and CDR2 sequences are SGHTS and YDEGEE. V was clipped by 4 bases and J by 4 bases, with 17 bases between them. The CDR3 contains 15 residues. This CDR3 is CASSVTQLRGETQYF. CDR3 DNA sequence: TGTGCCAGCAGCGTAACACAGCTACGGGGAGAGACCCAGTACTTC.

The rearrangement uses TRBV5-1 and TRBJ2-7; TRBD1 matches at 7 bases. V lost 3 bases to trimming and J lost 2 bases; unmatched junction nucleotides: 5. The CDR3 has 14 residues. CDR1 and CDR2 from the germline V gene are SGHRS and YFSETQ. The CDR3: CASSSDRQAYEQYF. In nucleotides, the CDR3 is TGCGCCAGCAGCTCGGACAGGCAAGCCTACGAGCAGTACTTC.

The chain couples TRBV5-1 to TRBJ2-2; D possibly matches TRBD1 or TRBD2 (5 bases each). This CDR3 has 19 amino acids. V shed 3 bases and J shed 2 bases, with 23 bases lying between them. CDR1 is SGHRS and CDR2 is YFSETQ in the germline V gene. The CDR3, as DNA: TGCGCCAGCAGCTCTCCGGTGGGACCGATCCCCTCCAACACCGGGGAGCTGTTTTTT. Residues: CASSSPVGPIPSNTGELFF.

The table lists this clone with a count of one. In DNA, the CDR3 is TGTGCCAGCAGCGTAGACCGCGGGGAGCCCCAGCATTTT. Its translation is CASSVDRGEPQHF. The genes are TRBV9 and TRBJ1-5; D gene unclear. V lost 0 bases and J lost 8, with 9 bases in between. This CDR3 comprises 13 residues. Germline V gives CDR1 SGDLS, CDR2 YYNGEE.

The genes are TRBV19 and TRBJ2-1; no reliable D call. The length of the CDR3 is 13 residues. Trimming cost V 6 bases and J 5 bases, with 11 bases left between them. CDR1 and CDR2 (germline): LNHDA, SQIVND (reference sequence). The CDR3 nucleotides read TGTGCCAGTAGCCGGACGGAAAACAATGAGCAGTTCTTC. Translation: CASSRTENNEQFF. The complete variable domain, with remaining parts taken from reference TRBV19 and TRBJ2-1, reads DGGITQSPKYLFRKEGQNVTLSCEQNLNHDAMYWYRQDPGQGLRLIYYSQIVNDFQKGDIAEGYSVSREKKESFPLTVTSAQKNPTAFYLCASSRTENNEQFFGPGTRLTVL.

This rearrangement joins TRBV4-1 to TRBJ1-1; no clear D. The CDR3 is 13 amino acids. CDR1 and CDR2 from the germline V gene are MGHRA and YSYEKL. The V and J ends lost 0 bases and 8 bases respectively, with 10 bases between them. CDR3 protein: CASSQDIRQEAFF. CDR3 in DNA: TGCGCCAGCAGCCAAGATATCCGGCAGGAAGCTTTCTTT.

The sample holds one count of this clone. The chain links TRBV7-3 to TRBJ2-1, with 13 bases that match TRBD2. The germline V gene has CDR1 SGHTA and CDR2 FQGTGA. The V gene end was trimmed by 0 bases and the J gene end by 7 bases; junction bases not matched to a gene: 6. The CDR3 has 17 amino acids. The CDR3 sequence is CASSLTTTSGGRNEQFF. DNA for the CDR3: TGTGCCAGCAGCTTAACTACGACTAGCGGGGGGCGGAATGAGCAGTTCTTC. Combining the CDR3 with reference TRBV7-3 and TRBJ2-1 gives the whole variable domain GAGVSQTPSNKVTEKGKYVELRCDPISGHTALYWYRQSLGQGPEFLIYFQGTGAADDSGLPNDRFFAVRPEGSVSTLKIQRTERGDSAVYLCASSLTTTSGGRNEQFFGPGTRLTVL.

V usage is TRBV18 and J usage is TRBJ1-4; weak D call: TRBD1 (6 bases). Germline loops: CDR1 KGHSH, CDR2 LQKENI. Trimming left V 4 bases short and J 5 bases short, with 8 bases between. The CDR3 extends over 13 amino acids. CDR3 loop: CASSHRENEKLFF. CDR3 DNA: TGTGCCAGCTCACACAGGGAGAATGAAAAACTGTTTTTT. Full variable domain (rest looked up from reference TRBV18 and TRBJ1-4): NAGVMQNPRHLVRRRGQEARLRCSPMKGHSHVYWYRQLPEEGLKFMVYLQKENIIDESGMPKERFSAEFPKEGPSILRIQQVVRGDSAAYFCASSHRENEKLFFGSGTQLSVL.

The chain uses TRBV19 and TRBJ1-1, with 9 nucleotides matching TRBD1. Losses at the gene ends were 4 bases for V and 2 bases for J; bases not matched to a gene: 8. CDR3 length: 16 residues. Germline V lookup: CDR1 LNHDA, CDR2 SQIVND (reference sequence). The CDR3 DNA reads TGTGCCAGTAGTAAAAAACAGGGGGCCCTTAACACTGAAGCTTTCTTT. Amino acids: CASSKKQGALNTEAFF.

V gene TRBV18 combines with J gene TRBJ2-7; TRBD2 agrees at 13 bases. Per the germline V gene, CDR1 is KGHSH and CDR2 is LQKENI. The V segment lost 2 bases and the J segment 2 bases; nucleotides outside the gene matches: 0. This CDR3 has 15 residues. In DNA form, the CDR3 reads TGTGCCAGCTCACCAGGACTAGCGGGAGCCTACGAGCAGTACTTC. This sequence encodes CASSPGLAGAYEQYF.

The chain carries TRBV19 and TRBJ2-3; TRBD2 agrees at 11 bases. Losses at the gene ends were 3 bases for V and 2 bases for J; bases not matched to a gene: 4. This CDR3 contains 16 residues. From germline, CDR1 is LNHDA and CDR2 SQIVND (reference sequence). The CDR3 reads CASSIQLAGDTDTQYF. CDR3 DNA sequence: TGTGCCAGTAGTATCCAACTAGCGGGAGACACAGATACGCAGTATTTT.

The rearrangement links TRBV7-9 to TRBJ2-5; D remains unclear. The germline gives CDR1 SEHNR, CDR2 FQNEAQ (reference sequence). V lost 3 bases and J 2 bases, leaving 1 base between the germline ends. This CDR3 spans 11 amino acids. The CDR3 region is CASSLQETQYF. In nucleotides, the CDR3 is TGTGCCAGCAGCTTGCAAGAGACCCAGTACTTC. Combining the CDR3 with reference TRBV7-9 and TRBJ2-5 gives the whole variable domain DTGVSQNPRHKITKRGQNVTFRCDPISEHNRLYWYRQTLGQGPEFLTYFQNEAQLEKSRLLSDRFSAERPKGSFSTLEIQRTEQGDSAMYLCASSLQETQYFGPGTRLLVL.

There are a few counts of this clone. The CDR3 region is CASSVGPLGQPQHF. The CDR3 region has the DNA TGTGCCAGCAGCGTAGGTCCCCTGGGGCAGCCCCAGCATTTT. The genes are TRBV9 and TRBJ1-5; no clear D. This CDR3 region has 14 residues. Germline-derived CDR1 and CDR2 are SGDLS and YYNGEE. V lost 0 bases and J lost 7, with 11 bases in between.

V is TRBV5-1 and J is TRBJ2-2, with 8 positions matching TRBD2. The CDR3 length is 15 residues. The V gene's germline CDR1 is SGHRS and CDR2 YFSETQ. J gave up 2 bases and V 10 bases, and 10 bases lay outside the gene matches. CDR3 protein: CAAPLAEKNTGELFF. The CDR3 DNA reads as TGCGCCGCCCCACTAGCGGAAAAAAACACCGGGGAGCTGTTTTTT.

The genes are TRBV13 and TRBJ2-7; D gene unclear. This CDR3 region has 12 residues. Germline values: CDR1 PRHDT, CDR2 FYEKMQ (reference sequence). Trimming took 4 bases from V and 3 from J, leaving 7 bases between them. CDR3 DNA: TGTGCCAGCAGCTACCAAGACTACGAGCAGTACTTC. This encodes CASSYQDYEQYF. Together with reference TRBV13 and TRBJ2-7, the CDR3 gives the full variable domain: AAGVIQSPRHLIKEKRETATLKCYPIPRHDTVYWYQQGPGQDPQFLISFYEKMQSDKGSIPDRFSAQQFSDYHSELNMSSLELGDSALYFCASSYQDYEQYFGPGTRLTVT.

The chain carries TRBV6-5 and TRBJ2-1, with a tentative D call TRBD2 (6 bases). Trimming cost V 6 bases and J 10 bases, with 13 bases left between them. The CDR3 spans 12 residues. CDR1 is MNHEY and CDR2 is SVGAGI in the germline V gene. The CDR3 loop is CASREYGGEQFF. The CDR3 DNA sequence: TGTGCCAGCAGGGAATATGGGGGGGAGCAGTTCTTC.